Each of the 28 T cell receptor beta chains below was sequenced from the same sample in a study of response to subunit inactivated influenza vaccine. MiXCR, run by TCRdb on the RT-PCR reads, gives a single entry per CDR3 protein. Of over 750,000 distinct CDR3 sequences listed, around 20% were seen once; the top ten hold 10%. Specimen: PBMCs from blood, collected 4 to 6 days after vaccination. Every receptor here comes from a man between 50 and 59 years old who received an inactivated influenza vaccine.

The rearrangement joins TRBV5-1 to TRBJ2-7; D is possibly TRBD1 (5 bases). This CDR3 is built from 12 residues. From germline, CDR1 is SGHRS and CDR2 YFSETQ. Trimming shortened V by 4 bases and J by 5 bases, and 10 bases separated the two germline ends. Written as DNA, the CDR3 is TGCGCCAGCAGCCAAGGGGCAAACGAGCAGTACTTC. Translated, it gives CASSQGANEQYF.

The CDR3 DNA is TGCGCCAGCAGCTTGGCCAGCCAGACCCAGTACTTC. Protein: CASSLASQTQYF. The chain joins TRBV5-1 to TRBJ2-5; D ambiguous. V shed 0 bases and J shed 6 bases, with 6 bases lying between them. This CDR3 has 12 amino acids. The germline CDR1 and CDR2 sequences are SGHRS and YFSETQ.

In this sample, this clonotype turned up a few times. V is TRBV5-4 and J is TRBJ2-7; 9 positions agree with TRBD2. The germline V gene has CDR1 SGHNT and CDR2 YYREEE (reference sequence). The CDR3 contains 15 residues. Germline trimming cut 0 bases from V and 6 bases from J; bases unmatched to any gene: 7. As DNA, the CDR3 is TGTGCCAGCAGCTTGGGACTAGCGGAACCCCTCGAGCAGTACTTC. Translated, it gives CASSLGLAEPLEQYF. Full variable domain (remainder filled in from reference TRBV5-4 and TRBJ2-7): ETGVTQSPTHLIKTRGQQVTLRCSSQSGHNTVSWYQQALGQGPQFIFQYYREEENGRGNFPPRFSGLQFPNYSSELNVNALELDDSALYLCASSLGLAEPLEQYFGPGTRLTVT.

The rearrangement links TRBV10-3 to TRBJ1-4; TRBD1 agrees at 8 bases. The trim removed 8 bases at V and 8 bases at J, leaving 7 bases unmatched. Germline loops: CDR1 ENHRY, CDR2 SYGVKD. The CDR3 is 13 amino acids. The CDR3: CAIAPGQAEKLFF. The CDR3 nucleotides read TGTGCCATCGCCCCGGGACAGGCGGAAAAACTGTTTTTT.

This chain connects TRBV12-3 or TRBV12-4 to TRBJ2-1, with 14 bases fitting TRBD2. The CDR3 is 17 residues long. V lost 6 bases and J lost 0; bases outside the gene matches: 4. For the CDR3, the DNA is TGTGCCAGCAGAGGACTAGCGGGAGGAGGCTCCTACAATGAGCAGTTCTTC. It codes for CASRGLAGGGSYNEQFF.

The chain recombines TRBV20-1 with TRBJ2-5; TRBD1 might be the D (5 bases). Trimming cost V 0 bases and J 7 bases, with 21 bases left between them. The germline CDR1 and CDR2 sequences are DFQATT and SNEGSKA (reference sequence). The CDR3 totals 16 residues. The CDR3 nucleotides read TGCAGTGCTAGAGATCGACAGCTACGTATTGTCGGGACCCAGTACTTC. Protein sequence: CSARDRQLRIVGTQYF.

This clonotype appeared a few times. V and J are TRBV29-1 and TRBJ2-3, with D possibly being TRBD1 (6 bases). CDR1 and CDR2 (germline): SQVTM, ANQGSEA. CDR3 length: 14 amino acids. The germline V and J ends were trimmed by 5 bases and 0 bases, with 12 bases remaining between them. Written as DNA, the CDR3 is TGCAGCGTTAGGGTGGGACAAAGCACAGATACGCAGTATTTT. Translating it yields CSVRVGQSTDTQYF.

In its sample, this clonotype was seen a few times. J is TRBJ2-2 and V is TRBV5-6, with a tentative D call TRBD2 (5 bases). This CDR3 has 16 amino acids. Germline V lookup: CDR1 SGHDT, CDR2 YYEEEE. V shed 5 bases and J shed 4 bases, with 18 bases lying between them. CDR3 bases: TGTGCCAGCAGATCAGAGGGTATATATCCCACCGGGGAGCTGTTTTTT. This gives the protein CASRSEGIYPTGELFF.

This clonotype was detected ten times or more. Germline is not matched at one junction end, which may reflect a read error. The V call is TRBV7-7, the J call TRBJ2-3; 8 nucleotides line up with TRBD1. Looked up from germline, CDR1 is SSHAT and CDR2 is FNYEAQ (reference sequence). This CDR3 is built from 15 residues. The chain's CDR3 is CASSQGTGRTDTQYF. DNA of the CDR3: TGTGCTAGCAGCCAAGGGACAGGACGCACAGATACGCAGTATTTT.

This clonotype has a handful of counts. This chain uses TRBV11-2 with TRBJ2-1; D is possibly TRBD2 (5 bases). This CDR3 is 15 amino acids long. Trimming left V 3 bases short and J 6 bases short, with 15 bases between. Germline V gives CDR1 SGHAT, CDR2 FQNNGV. This chain's CDR3 is CASSLFSASGNEQFF. CDR3 nucleotides: TGTGCCAGCAGCTTGTTTAGCGCCAGCGGCAATGAGCAGTTCTTC.

In its sample, this clonotype was seen a few times. The chain carries TRBV7-2 and TRBJ2-2; possibly TRBD2 for D (5 bases). Deletions cut 2 bases from V and 4 bases from J, with 8 bases between. The CDR3 has 14 amino acids. Germline values: CDR1 SGHTA, CDR2 FQGNSA. CDR3 DNA: TGTGCCAGCAGCTTAACTAGTATCACCGGGGAGCTGTTTTTT. Amino acid sequence: CASSLTSITGELFF.

Many counts were recorded for this clonotype. The genes are TRBV24-1 and TRBJ2-2; D uncertain. The CDR3 contains 14 residues. Germline CDR1 and CDR2: KGHDR and SFDVKD. V lost 1 base and J lost 6, with 8 bases in between. The DNA for the CDR3 is TGTGCCACCAGTGATTTTTCGGGCGCCGGGGAGCTGTTTTTT. Translation: CATSDFSGAGELFF.

This clonotype appeared many times. The gene calls are TRBV24-1 and TRBJ2-1, with D perhaps assigned TRBD1 or TRBD2 (5 bases each). CDR3 length equals 15 residues. Per the germline V gene, CDR1 is KGHDR and CDR2 is SFDVKD. V shed 3 bases and J shed 6 bases, with 14 bases lying between them. CDR3 residues: CATSDPGTKVNEQFF. The CDR3 region has the DNA TGTGCCACCAGTGATCCCGGGACCAAGGTCAATGAGCAGTTCTTC.

The CDR3 is CASSPKGEINEKLFF. For the CDR3, the DNA is TGTGCCAGCAGCCCGAAGGGGGAGATTAATGAAAAACTGTTTTTT. The rearrangement uses TRBV5-8 and TRBJ1-4; possibly TRBD1 for D (6 bases). This CDR3 has 15 residues. CDR1 is SGHTS, CDR2 YDEGEE, per germline. V was cut by 4 bases and J by 4 bases, with 14 bases left in between.

This clonotype showed up just a few times. The genes are TRBV3-1 and TRBJ2-5; D ambiguous. Trimming pared 4 bases from V and 2 bases from J, leaving 8 bases between. CDR3 length: 13 residues. Germline assignment: CDR1 LGHDT and CDR2 YNNKEL (reference sequence). In DNA, the CDR3 is TGTGCCAGCAGCCCACCAACACAAGAGACCCAGTACTTC. The encoded protein is CASSPPTQETQYF.

The chain has TRBV4-2 and TRBJ2-7; 7 bases fit TRBD1. There are 16 residues in the CDR3. The germline V gene encodes CDR1 LGHNA and CDR2 YNFKEQ. With 0 bases clipped from V and 4 bases from J, the junction kept 9 bases outside the gene matches. Here the CDR3 reads CASSQDRTGVPYEQYF. The DNA of the CDR3 is TGTGCCAGCAGCCAAGATAGGACAGGAGTACCTTACGAGCAGTACTTC.

This clonotype was seen a handful of times. The J gene is TRBJ2-2, the V gene TRBV2; D tentatively reads TRBD1 or TRBD2 (5 bases each). The germline gives CDR1 SNHLY, CDR2 FYNNEI. This CDR3 is 14 amino acids long. With 9 bases removed from V and 1 base from J, the gap between germline ends came to 12 bases. CDR3 sequence: CASSRDVNTGELFF. DNA for the CDR3: TGTGCCAGTTCCCGGGACGTGAACACCGGGGAGCTGTTTTTT. Full variable domain (rest looked up from reference TRBV2 and TRBJ2-2): EPEVTQTPSHQVTQMGQEVILRCVPISNHLYFYWYRQILGQKVEFLVSFYNNEISEKSEIFDDQFSVERPDGSNFTLKIRSTKLEDSAMYFCASSRDVNTGELFFGEGSRLTVL.

This clonotype occurred a few times. V usage is TRBV3-1 and J usage is TRBJ2-1; TRBD2 agrees at 12 bases. Trimming took 4 bases from V and 6 from J; bases not matched to a gene: 1. Germline assignment: CDR1 LGHDT and CDR2 YNNKEL (reference sequence). This CDR3 is built from 14 residues. Written as DNA, the CDR3 is TGTGCCAGCAGCCGGACTAGCGGGGTCAATGAGCAGTTCTTC. This sequence encodes CASSRTSGVNEQFF.

V gene TRBV6-5 combines with J gene TRBJ2-3; tentatively, D is TRBD1 or TRBD2 (6 bases each). The CDR3 loop spans 15 amino acids. Germline V lookup: CDR1 MNHEY, CDR2 SVGAGI. V was cut by 2 bases and J by 8 bases, with 17 bases left in between. CDR3 loop: CASSYTGQGRGTQYF. In nucleotides, the CDR3 is TGTGCCAGCAGTTACACGGGGCAGGGGCGGGGTACGCAGTATTTT.

The gene calls are TRBV7-9 and TRBJ2-1; weak D call: TRBD1 (6 bases). The CDR3 sequence is 13 residues long. With 7 bases removed from V and 5 bases from J, the gap between germline ends came to 12 bases. The germline V gene has CDR1 SEHNR and CDR2 FQNEAQ (reference sequence). The CDR3 region has the DNA TGTGCCAGCAACCGGGACACGGACAATGAGCAGTTCTTC. It is translated as CASNRDTDNEQFF.

The CDR3 DNA is TGTGCCAGCAGTCTAAGCGGGGGGGCCGGGGCGTACAATGAGCAGTTCTTC. Residues: CASSLSGGAGAYNEQFF. This chain connects TRBV7-2 to TRBJ2-1; 10 nucleotides line up with TRBD2. The CDR3 extends over 17 amino acids. V trimming: 6 bases; J trimming: 4 bases; junction bases outside the gene matches: 12. Germline-derived CDR1 and CDR2 are SGHTA and FQGNSA.

This clonotype was recorded many times. V and J are TRBV30 and TRBJ1-1; D is unclear. Trimming pared 0 bases from V and 0 bases from J, leaving 8 bases between. Germline V gene data show CDR1 as GTSNPN and CDR2 as SVGIG (reference sequence). CDR3 size: 14 residues. The CDR3 spells CAWSVGIMNTEAFF. For the CDR3, the DNA is TGTGCCTGGAGTGTTGGGATTATGAACACTGAAGCTTTCTTT.

This chain joins TRBV15 and TRBJ2-1, with D perhaps matching TRBD1 (6 bases). Trimming took off 0 bases at V and 7 bases at J, with 19 bases between the two ends. Germline values: CDR1 LNHNV, CDR2 YYDKDF (reference sequence). This CDR3 has 17 residues. The CDR3 nucleotides read TGTGCCACCAGCAGAGATACCGGGACACACTCTGGGAATGAGCAGTTCTTC. Residues: CATSRDTGTHSGNEQFF. The full variable domain, its missing parts supplied by reference TRBV15 and TRBJ2-1, is DAMVIQNPRYQVTQFGKPVTLSCSQTLNHNVMYWYQQKSSQAPKLLFHYYDKDFNNEADTPDNFQSRRPNTSFCFLDIRSPGLGDTAMYLCATSRDTGTHSGNEQFFGPGTRLTVL.

The chain couples TRBV10-3 to TRBJ2-3; 9 positions agree with TRBD2. In germline, CDR1 is ENHRY, CDR2 SYGVKD. V was pared by 4 bases and J by 1 base, with 6 bases of the junction left unmatched. The length of the CDR3 is 16 residues. CDR3 loop: CAISGAERGGTDTQYF. In DNA form, the CDR3 reads TGTGCCATCAGTGGTGCCGAGCGGGGGGGCACAGATACGCAGTATTTT.

The chain carries TRBV7-9 and TRBJ2-3; D tentatively fits TRBD1 or TRBD2 (5 bases each). This CDR3 has 16 residues. CDR1 and CDR2 from the germline V gene are SEHNR and FQNEAQ (reference sequence). Trimming removed 2 bases from V and 3 bases from J, with 15 bases in between. The CDR3 bases are TGTGCCAGCAGCTTACCGACGAGGGGCAGGACAGATACGCAGTATTTT. Translated, it gives CASSLPTRGRTDTQYF.

This clonotype occurred a few times. V and J are TRBV3-1 and TRBJ2-1; 12 bases agree with TRBD2. The CDR3 is 15 amino acids. Looked up from germline, CDR1 is LGHDT and CDR2 is YNNKEL (reference sequence). With V trimmed by 1 base and J by 7 bases, 2 bases remained unmatched. The CDR3 coding sequence is TGTGCCAGCAGCCAAGCAACTAGCGGGGGGAATGAGCAGTTCTTC. Encoded protein: CASSQATSGGNEQFF.

This chain links TRBV11-2 with TRBJ2-1; possible D gene TRBD1, 6 bases. The germline CDR1 and CDR2 sequences are SGHAT and FQNNGV. The V gene lost 5 bases and the J gene lost 9 bases, with 14 bases spanning the gap. The CDR3 extends over 13 amino acids. The CDR3 coding sequence is TGTGCCAGCAGCCCAGGGGTTATTGCTGAGCAGTTCTTC. This translates into CASSPGVIAEQFF.

Many counts were recorded for this clonotype. V usage is TRBV12-3 or TRBV12-4 and J usage is TRBJ2-2; D possibly corresponds to TRBD2 (5 bases). The CDR3 is 13 residues long. Trimming removed 6 bases at V and 4 bases at J, with 9 bases between. The CDR3 DNA follows: TGTGCCAGCAGCTTTGGGAGCACCGGGGAGCTGTTTTTT. Residues: CASSFGSTGELFF.